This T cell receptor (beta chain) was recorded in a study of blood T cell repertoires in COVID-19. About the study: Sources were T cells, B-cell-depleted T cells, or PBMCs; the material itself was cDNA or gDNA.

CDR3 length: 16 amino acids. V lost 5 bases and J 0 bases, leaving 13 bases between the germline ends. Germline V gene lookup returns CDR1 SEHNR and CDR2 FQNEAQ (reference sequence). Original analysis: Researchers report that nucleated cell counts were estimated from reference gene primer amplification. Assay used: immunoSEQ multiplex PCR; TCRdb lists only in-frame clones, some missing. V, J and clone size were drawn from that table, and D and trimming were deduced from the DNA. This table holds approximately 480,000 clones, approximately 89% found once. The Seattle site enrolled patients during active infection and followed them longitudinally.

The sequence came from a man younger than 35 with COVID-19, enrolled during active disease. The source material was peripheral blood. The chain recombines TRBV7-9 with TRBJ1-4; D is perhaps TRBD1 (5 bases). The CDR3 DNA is TGTGCCAGCAGCAAAGGGCAGGGCGCAACTAATGAAAAACTGTTTTTT. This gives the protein CASSKGQGATNEKLFF.